This T cell receptor (beta chain) was recovered during a study of T cells in Graves' hyperthyroidism and ophthalmopathy. Overall study: Peripheral blood draws took place at initial diagnosis, ahead of any treatment. Study-level findings and limits: Appearing also in blood were most of the thyroid clonotypes expanded above 0.001.

Graves' hyperthyroidism is called stable when ophthalmopathy does not progress within 18 months. The table lists this clonotype with many counts. Its specificity is not known. RNA transcripts were the template for amplifying TCR beta CDR3 regions. HTBI primers were the set used in a first-round RT-PCR of the TCR CDR3. MiXCR, run by TCRdb on the multiplex PCR reads, gives a single entry per CDR3 protein. Among about 400,000 distinct CDR3 sequences listed, less than 20% were seen once. Germline CDR1 GTSNPN, CDR2 SVGIG (reference sequence). V was pared by 2 bases and J by 3 bases, with 5 bases of the junction left unmatched. CDR3 length: 15 amino acids.

Material: blood. The chain links TRBV30 to TRBJ2-1, with 9 bases that match TRBD2. This clonotype was obtained from a woman aged 18-29 years with Graves' hyperthyroidism. CDR3 amino acids: CAWSISGRNYNEQFF. CDR3 DNA: TGTGCCTGGAGTATTAGCGGGAGAAACTACAATGAGCAGTTCTTC.